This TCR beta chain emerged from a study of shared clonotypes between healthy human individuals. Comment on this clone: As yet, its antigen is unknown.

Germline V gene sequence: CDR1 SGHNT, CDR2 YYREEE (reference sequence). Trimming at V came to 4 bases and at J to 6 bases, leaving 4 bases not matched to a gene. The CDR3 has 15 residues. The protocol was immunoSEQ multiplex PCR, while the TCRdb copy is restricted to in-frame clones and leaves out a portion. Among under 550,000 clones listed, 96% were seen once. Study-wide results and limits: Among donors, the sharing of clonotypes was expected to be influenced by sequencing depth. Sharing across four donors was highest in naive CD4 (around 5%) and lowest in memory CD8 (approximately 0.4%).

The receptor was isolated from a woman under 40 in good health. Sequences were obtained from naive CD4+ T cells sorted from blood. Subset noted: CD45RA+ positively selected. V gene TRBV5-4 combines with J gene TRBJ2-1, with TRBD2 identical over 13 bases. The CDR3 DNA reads TGTGCCAGCAGCCTGGGACTAGCGGGAACCAATGAGCAGTTCTTC. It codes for CASSLGLAGTNEQFF.